The 2 T cell receptor beta chains given below trace back to one sample, sequenced in a study of blood T cell repertoires in COVID-19. The table came from immunoSEQ multiplex PCR; TCRdb's copy has only in-frame clones and leaves some out. This sample has 310,000 or so clones; more than 85% occur once, and the top ten carry 1.3%. Sequenced input: peripheral blood. Every receptor here comes from a man aged 70-80 years with acute or convalescent COVID-19.

V gene TRBV7-6 combines with J gene TRBJ2-3, with D possibly matching TRBD1 (5 bases). This CDR3 comprises 15 residues. Germline CDR1 and CDR2: SGHVS and FNYEAQ. Trimming pared 0 bases from V and 10 bases from J, leaving 17 bases between. The CDR3 protein is CASSLATGRPWAQYF. The CDR3, as DNA: TGTGCCAGCAGCTTAGCCACAGGCAGACCGTGGGCGCAGTATTTT.

The chain uses TRBV4-3 and TRBJ1-1, with D hard to call. CDR1 is LGHNA and CDR2 is YSLEER in the germline V gene. This CDR3 is built from 15 residues. With 0 bases removed from V and 1 base from J, the gap between germline ends came to 9 bases. CDR3 in amino acids: CASSQDTAPNTEAFF. The CDR3 bases are TGCGCCAGCAGCCAAGATACAGCTCCGAACACTGAAGCTTTCTTT.